Reported below is one T cell receptor (beta chain). The data are from a study of cytomegalovirus exposure and HLA in healthy donors. Primers: 60 Vbeta forward and 13 Jbeta reverse. TCRdb's table, derived via immunoSEQ multiplex PCR, lists solely in-frame clones and lacks some. The sample includes some 180,000 clones, approximately 73% of them seen just once. This CDR3 region has 11 residues. Germline CDR1 and CDR2: GTSNPN and SVGIG (reference sequence). Deletions cut 4 bases from V and 4 bases from J, with 7 bases between. The chain joins TRBV30 to TRBJ1-1; D is undetermined. Sequenced material: PBMCs. The receptor comes from a woman aged 18-29 years in good health and CMV-seropositive. This CDR3 is CAWNRGTEAFF. The CDR3 region has the DNA TGTGCCTGGAACCGGGGCACTGAAGCTTTCTTT.